A selection of T cell receptor beta chains follows, all from one sample in a study of T cell repertoires in cytomegalovirus infection. TCRdb called the reads again in MiXCR, with one record for every CDR3 protein. The sample lists under 200,000 distinct CDR3 sequences; about a tenth were seen once. The sample comprised PBMCs. Source of these receptors: a human donor in good health (CMV status not recorded). Some clones in this sample may be carry-over from other donors' samples. Both conserved end residues are part of each CDR3. D genes are given only for firm matches. Size values are once, few and many counts, or a class for expanded clones, and some rows have none.

d_call: .
clone_size: few
j_call: TRBJ2-5
v_call: TRBV20-1
cdr3_nt: TGCAGTGCTAGTGTTGGGGAGACCCAGTACTTC
cdr3_aa: CSASVGETQYF

d_call: TRBD2
clone_size: many
j_call: TRBJ2-1
v_call: TRBV7-8
cdr3_nt: TGTGCCAGCAGCTCACAATGGACTAGCGATGAGCAGTTCTTC
cdr3_aa: CASSSQWTSDEQFF

d_call: .
clone_size: .
j_call: TRBJ1-2
v_call: TRBV5-1
cdr3_nt: TGCGCCAGCAGCCCGCAGGACGGATTCTATGGCTACACCTTC
cdr3_aa: CASSPQDGFYGYTF

d_call: .
clone_size: few
j_call: TRBJ2-7
v_call: TRBV20-1
cdr3_nt: TGCAGTGCTAGACTGGTGGAGAACGAGCAGTACTTC
cdr3_aa: CSARLVENEQYF

d_call: TRBD1
clone_size: .
j_call: TRBJ2-1
v_call: TRBV4-1
cdr3_nt: TGCGCCAGCAGCCAAGCAACAGGGGGCGGGCAGTTCTTC
cdr3_aa: CASSQATGGGQFF

d_call: .
clone_size: once
j_call: TRBJ1-2
v_call: TRBV12-3/TRBV12-4
cdr3_nt: TGTGCCAGCAGTTTTCCGACAGGAGCTAACTATGGCTACACCTTC
cdr3_aa: CASSFPTGANYGYTF

d_call: .
clone_size: many
j_call: TRBJ1-2
v_call: TRBV12-3/TRBV12-4
cdr3_nt: TGTGCCAGCAGTACCATTTTAGGTCCTTTAGTCGATGGCTACACCTTC
cdr3_aa: CASSTILGPLVDGYTF

d_call: .
clone_size: .
j_call: TRBJ2-7
v_call: TRBV6-2/TRBV6-3
cdr3_nt: TGTGCCAGCAGTTACTCTGGGACATACTACGAGCAGTACTTC
cdr3_aa: CASSYSGTYYEQYF

d_call: TRBD2
clone_size: many
j_call: TRBJ2-2
v_call: TRBV7-8
cdr3_nt: TGTGCCAGCAGCGCACTGCCTATATCGAGAGAGCGGGAGGGCCGACGGGACACCGGGGAGCTGTTTTTT
cdr3_aa: CASSALPISREREGRRDTGELFF

d_call: TRBD1
clone_size: .
j_call: TRBJ1-1
v_call: TRBV2
cdr3_nt: TGTGCCAGCAGTACGACAGGGGGAACTCTGGCTTTCTTT
cdr3_aa: CASSTTGGTLAFF

d_call: .
clone_size: many
j_call: TRBJ1-1
v_call: TRBV7-2
cdr3_nt: TGTGCCAGCAGCTTAGTAGTGTCCAGGGTCACTGAAGCTTTCTTT
cdr3_aa: CASSLVVSRVTEAFF